Listed here are 32 T cell receptor beta chains from one sample, sequenced in a study of T cell responses to AZD1222 COVID-19 vaccine. Generated by immunoSEQ multiplex PCR, the TCRdb table keeps only in-frame clones and is missing some. The data contain about 92,000 clones, around 90% of them singletons. The sequencing used peripheral blood, collected on day 0 of AZD1222 vaccination. The origin of the receptors is an adult in good health.

The chain employs TRBV5-1 and TRBJ1-2; TRBD1 matches 9 bases. The CDR3 sequence is 15 residues long. Per germline, CDR1 SGHRS and CDR2 YFSETQ. V gave up 0 bases and J gave up 5 bases; unmatched junction bases: 5. In nucleotides, the CDR3 is TGCGCCAGCAGCTTGGGGGACAGGGAGGGATATGGCTACACCTTC. This codes for CASSLGDREGYGYTF.

The chain recombines TRBV3-1 (or the pseudogene TRBV3-2) with TRBJ1-1, with TRBD1 as a possible D gene (5 bases). The CDR3 is made up of 14 amino acids. Germline-derived CDR1 and CDR2 are LGHDT and YNNKEL (reference sequence). V was trimmed by 4 bases and J by 4 bases, leaving 13 bases between them. The CDR3 region is CASSPRGVFTEAFF. The CDR3 region has the DNA TGTGCCAGCAGCCCCCGGGGGGTATTCACTGAAGCTTTCTTT.

The rearrangement joins TRBV2 to TRBJ2-1; TRBD2 matches at 8 bases. This CDR3 spans 15 amino acids. Per the germline V gene, CDR1 is SNHLY and CDR2 is FYNNEI. The J segment lost 4 bases and the V segment lost 2 bases, leaving 4 bases of the junction unmatched. For the CDR3, the DNA is TGTGCCAGCAGTGAAAGAGCGGGGGTATACAATGAGCAGTTCTTC. Translated, it gives CASSERAGVYNEQFF.

This clone was counted once. The chain employs TRBV10-2 and TRBJ2-2; 8 positions match TRBD2. This CDR3 has 19 residues. The V gene's germline CDR1 is WSHSY and CDR2 SAAADI. V lost 0 bases, J lost 2 bases, and 11 bases stayed unmatched. CDR3 sequence reads: CASSESRVGAGDNTGELFF. The DNA for the CDR3 is TGCGCCAGCAGTGAGTCGAGGGTGGGAGCGGGAGACAACACCGGGGAGCTGTTTTTT.

The rearrangement links TRBV28 to TRBJ1-3, with D uncertain. The germline V gene encodes CDR1 MDHEN and CDR2 SYDVKM. The CDR3 has 14 amino acids. The V and J ends lost 4 bases and 1 base respectively, with 8 bases between them. The CDR3 is CASSYGSSGNTIYF. CDR3 in DNA: TGTGCCAGCAGTTATGGCTCATCTGGAAACACCATATATTTT.

The chain links TRBV12-5 to TRBJ2-7, with no clear D. Germline V lookup: CDR1 LGHNT, CDR2 FRNRAP. Between the trimmed V and J ends, which lost 7 bases and 4 bases, there was a span of 5 bases. CDR3 size: 10 residues. CDR3 DNA: TGTGCTAGTGCCCGATACGAGCAGTACTTC. This translates into CASARYEQYF.

J is TRBJ2-1 and V is TRBV27; D perhaps matches TRBD2 (5 bases). The CDR3 is 13 amino acids. The germline CDR1 and CDR2 sequences are MNHEY and SMNVEV (reference sequence). The ends were cut back, 8 bases at V and 6 bases at J, with 14 bases in the middle. The CDR3 sequence is CASSRGRFNEQFF. CDR3 sequence (DNA): TGTGCCAGCTCCCGCGGGCGGTTCAATGAGCAGTTCTTC.

The chain combines TRBV5-4 with TRBJ2-1; tentatively, D is TRBD1 or TRBD2 (5 bases each). Germline V gene data show CDR1 as SGHNT and CDR2 as YYREEE (reference sequence). Trimming stripped 3 bases from V and 8 bases from J, with 12 bases between. The CDR3 extends over 13 amino acids. The CDR3 nucleotides are TGTGCCAGCAGCTCTAGGGACCGGGATGAGCAGTTCTTC. It encodes CASSSRDRDEQFF.

This clone was recorded a few times. The genes are TRBV29-1 and TRBJ2-2, with D unclear. V lost 4 bases and J lost 6, with 9 bases in between. The CDR3 runs to 12 residues. Per the germline V gene, CDR1 is SQVTM and CDR2 is ANQGSEA. CDR3 in DNA: TGCAGCGTTGGAAGGAGCCCCGGGGAGCTGTTTTTT. Encoded protein: CSVGRSPGELFF.

The chain couples TRBV30 to TRBJ1-5; TRBD1 is a possible D gene (5 bases). Germline lookup yields CDR1 GTSNPN and CDR2 SVGIG (reference sequence). V gave up 2 bases and J gave up 7 bases, with 21 bases separating them. The CDR3 spans 16 residues. For the CDR3, the DNA is TGTGCCTGGAGTCTAGCGAGGCGGGGGGTAAGCCAGCCCCAGCATTTT. Protein sequence: CAWSLARRGVSQPQHF.

The genes are TRBV7-9 and TRBJ2-3, with D perhaps matching TRBD2 (6 bases). CDR1 is SEHNR and CDR2 is FQNEAQ in the germline V gene (reference sequence). The V and J ends lost 8 bases and 4 bases respectively, with 19 bases between them. The length of the CDR3 is 15 residues. The CDR3 region has the DNA TGTGCCAGCGTCAATGGGCTAAGCGGGCCAGATACGCAGTATTTT. It codes for CASVNGLSGPDTQYF.

The chain has TRBV13 and TRBJ1-3; perhaps TRBD1 as D (5 bases). CDR3 length: 15 residues. Germline-derived CDR1 and CDR2 are PRHDT and FYEKMQ (reference sequence). V was cut by 1 base and J by 6 bases, with 13 bases left in between. The CDR3 sequence is CASSLEPGPPNTIYF. The CDR3 DNA follows: TGTGCCAGCAGCTTAGAACCGGGGCCGCCAAACACCATATATTTT.

This clone has only one observation. V gene TRBV7-3 combines with J gene TRBJ2-7, with D maybe TRBD2 (6 bases). Germline loops: CDR1 SGHTA, CDR2 FQGTGA. Trimming took off 1 base at V and 7 bases at J, with 8 bases between the two ends. The CDR3 is made up of 12 amino acids. The chain's CDR3 is CASSLSREEQYF. DNA of the CDR3: TGTGCCAGCAGCTTAAGCCGGGAGGAGCAGTACTTC.

This clone showed up just a few times. This chain connects TRBV27 to TRBJ2-7, with D possibly being TRBD1 (5 bases). Germline V gene sequence: CDR1 MNHEY, CDR2 SMNVEV (reference sequence). The V gene lost 2 bases and the J gene lost 3 bases, with 11 bases spanning the gap. The CDR3 is 14 amino acids. This CDR3 is CASSLNQGFYEQYF. DNA of the CDR3: TGTGCCAGCAGTTTAAATCAGGGTTTCTACGAGCAGTACTTC.

This clone is a singleton in its sample. This chain links TRBV27 with TRBJ2-5, with TRBD2 matching over 13 bases. Germline V lookup: CDR1 MNHEY, CDR2 SMNVEV (reference sequence). Germline trimming cut 5 bases from V and 3 bases from J; bases unmatched to any gene: 9. This CDR3 contains 17 residues. The CDR3 sequence is CASSPGLLAGGEETQYF. In nucleotides, the CDR3 is TGTGCCAGCAGTCCAGGCCTACTAGCGGGAGGGGAAGAGACCCAGTACTTC.

The V gene is TRBV18, the J gene TRBJ2-7; maybe TRBD2 (6 bases). In germline, CDR1 is KGHSH, CDR2 LQKENI. V was cut by 10 bases and J by 1 base, with 17 bases left in between. This CDR3 region has 14 residues. CDR3 region: CATRAGSLSYEQYF. Here the CDR3 DNA reads TGTGCCACTCGCGCGGGATCTTTGTCCTACGAGCAGTACTTC.

This clone was detected only a few times. This chain uses TRBV7-8 with TRBJ2-1; 8 positions match TRBD2. The CDR3 contains 16 residues. Losses at the gene ends were 1 base for V and 0 bases for J; bases not matched to a gene: 2. CDR1 and CDR2 (germline): SGHVS, FQNEAQ. The CDR3 nucleotides are TGTGCCAGCAGCTTAGTAGCGGGGACCTCCTACAATGAGCAGTTCTTC. It translates to CASSLVAGTSYNEQFF.

J is TRBJ2-5 and V is TRBV2, with 8 bases that match TRBD2. Germline CDR1 SNHLY, CDR2 FYNNEI. V lost 11 bases to trimming and J lost 5 bases; unmatched junction nucleotides: 13. The CDR3 covers 14 residues. CDR3: CACAGSGSRETQYF. The CDR3, as DNA: TGTGCCTGCGCAGGGAGCGGGAGTCGGGAGACCCAGTACTTC.

The rearrangement joins TRBV6-5 to TRBJ2-3, with TRBD1 matching 9 bases. V lost 5 bases and J lost 4; bases outside the gene matches: 4. CDR1 and CDR2 (germline): MNHEY, SVGAGI. This CDR3 is built from 14 residues. CDR3 nucleotide sequence: TGTGCCAGCAGTCCGACAGGGGGTCCAGATACGCAGTATTTT. Amino acids: CASSPTGGPDTQYF.

The chain employs TRBV5-1 and TRBJ1-2; 9 nucleotides align to TRBD1. The junction had 12 bases not matched to a gene; V was cut back by 6 bases and J by 6 bases. The germline V gene has CDR1 SGHRS and CDR2 YFSETQ. This CDR3 is 15 amino acids long. This chain's CDR3 is CASIDPGQGADGYTF. CDR3 DNA: TGCGCCAGCATCGACCCGGGACAGGGTGCGGATGGCTACACCTTC.

The V call is TRBV15, the J call TRBJ2-1; 9 nucleotides match TRBD2. Germline trimming cut 0 bases from V and 9 bases from J; bases unmatched to any gene: 12. The CDR3 runs to 17 residues. The germline V gene has CDR1 LNHNV and CDR2 YYDKDF (reference sequence). CDR3 nucleotides: TGTGCCACCAGCAGAGACCGGGACGGCGGGAGGGCCGGTGAGCAGTTCTTC. It codes for CATSRDRDGGRAGEQFF.

This chain connects TRBV5-6 to TRBJ1-4, with 7 bases identical to TRBD1. The CDR3 totals 14 residues. Germline V gene lookup returns CDR1 SGHDT and CDR2 YYEEEE. The V and J ends lost 3 bases and 4 bases, in that order; junction bases with no gene match: 3. The CDR3 loop reads CASSSGQYNEKLFF. CDR3 DNA sequence: TGTGCCAGCAGCTCGGGACAGTATAATGAAAAACTGTTTTTT.

The chain employs TRBV7-8 and TRBJ2-7, with D uncertain. The germline V gene encodes CDR1 SGHVS and CDR2 FQNEAQ. V lost 4 bases and J 5 bases, leaving 24 bases between the germline ends. The CDR3 spans 17 residues. CDR3 bases: TGTGCCAGCAGCTACCGGTGGTTGAGGACCCATGGAAACGAGCAGTACTTC. Translated: CASSYRWLRTHGNEQYF.

The chain uses TRBV30 and TRBJ1-3, with D unresolved. CDR3 length: 12 amino acids. V was clipped by 4 bases and J by 4 bases, with 8 bases between them. CDR1 is GTSNPN and CDR2 is SVGIG in the germline V gene (reference sequence). The CDR3 sequence: CAWTLQGNTIYF. CDR3 DNA sequence: TGTGCCTGGACCCTTCAGGGAAACACCATATATTTT.

The chain is built from TRBV28 and TRBJ1-2; TRBD1 agrees at 9 bases. The CDR3 is made up of 15 amino acids. J was trimmed by 8 bases and V by 7 bases; bases with no gene match: 14. Germline-derived CDR1 and CDR2 are MDHEN and SYDVKM. The CDR3 region has the DNA TGTGCCAGCACCACTGGACAGGGGACACGTAGCGGCTACACCTTC. Protein sequence: CASTTGQGTRSGYTF.

The rearrangement joins TRBV20-1 to TRBJ1-3; no clear D. The germline V gene has CDR1 DFQATT and CDR2 SNEGSKA (reference sequence). With 1 base removed from V and 7 bases from J, the gap between germline ends came to 5 bases. The CDR3 totals 11 residues. The CDR3 sequence is CSARGGNTIYF. The CDR3 DNA is TGCAGTGCTAGAGGAGGCAACACCATATATTTT.

J is TRBJ2-3 and V is TRBV9, with D possibly TRBD1 on 5 matching bases. V gave up 0 bases and J gave up 1 base, with 6 bases separating them. CDR3 size: 14 residues. Looked up from germline, CDR1 is SGDLS and CDR2 is YYNGEE. This CDR3 reads CASSVEGGTDTQYF. Written as DNA, the CDR3 is TGTGCCAGCAGCGTAGAAGGGGGCACAGATACGCAGTATTTT.

The chain recombines TRBV24-1 with TRBJ2-4; 11 bases map to TRBD1. With 5 bases clipped from V and 8 bases from J, the junction kept 1 base outside the gene matches. The CDR3 length is 13 residues. The germline V gene has CDR1 KGHDR and CDR2 SFDVKD. CDR3 nucleotide sequence: TGTGCCACCAGTGGGGACAGGGGGGACATTCAGTACTTC. It specifies CATSGDRGDIQYF.

This clone was recorded only once. The rearrangement joins TRBV5-4 to TRBJ2-7, with D perhaps TRBD1 (5 bases). The germline V gene has CDR1 SGHNT and CDR2 YYREEE (reference sequence). Trimming took off 0 bases at V and 0 bases at J, with 13 bases between the two ends. The length of the CDR3 is 16 residues. The CDR3 DNA is TGTGCCAGCAGCTTGGGGGGCCTAGGGTCCTCCTACGAGCAGTACTTC. Protein: CASSLGGLGSSYEQYF.

The V call is TRBV5-1, the J call TRBJ1-1; D is unclear. This CDR3 region has 13 residues. Trimming removed 3 bases at V and 0 bases at J, with 6 bases between. Germline CDR1 SGHRS, CDR2 YFSETQ. The CDR3 DNA reads as TGCGCCAGCAGCTCTAGGATGAACACTGAAGCTTTCTTT. It is translated as CASSSRMNTEAFF.

The rearrangement uses TRBV28 and TRBJ2-7; D remains ambiguous. Trimming stripped 2 bases from V and 4 bases from J, with 6 bases between. This CDR3 has 12 residues. Germline loops: CDR1 MDHEN, CDR2 SYDVKM. The CDR3 is CASSLMGYEQYF. The CDR3 region has the DNA TGTGCCAGCAGTTTAATGGGTTACGAGCAGTACTTC.

V gene TRBV27 combines with J gene TRBJ2-2; D assignment may be TRBD1 or TRBD2 (5 bases each). V lost 0 bases, J lost 1 base, and 6 bases lay in between. CDR1 is MNHEY, CDR2 SMNVEV, per germline (reference sequence). This CDR3 region has 15 residues. CDR3 in amino acids: CASSLSGGNTGELFF. The CDR3 coding sequence is TGTGCCAGCAGTTTATCTGGGGGGAACACCGGGGAGCTGTTTTTT.